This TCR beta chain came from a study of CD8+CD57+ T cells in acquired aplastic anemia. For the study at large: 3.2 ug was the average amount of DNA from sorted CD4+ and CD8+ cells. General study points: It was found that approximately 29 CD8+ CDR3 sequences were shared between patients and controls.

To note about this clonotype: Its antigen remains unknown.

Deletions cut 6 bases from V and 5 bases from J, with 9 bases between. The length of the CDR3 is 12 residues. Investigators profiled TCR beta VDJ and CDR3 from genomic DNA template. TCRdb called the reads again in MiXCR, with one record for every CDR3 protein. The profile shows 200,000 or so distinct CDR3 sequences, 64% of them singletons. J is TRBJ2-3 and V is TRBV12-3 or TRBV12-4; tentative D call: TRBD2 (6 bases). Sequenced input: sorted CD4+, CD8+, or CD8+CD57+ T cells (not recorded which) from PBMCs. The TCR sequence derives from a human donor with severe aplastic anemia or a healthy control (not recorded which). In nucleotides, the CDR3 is TGTGCCAGCAGCGGACTACGAGATACGCAGTATTTT. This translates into CASSGLRDTQYF.